This record looks at one T cell receptor beta chain sequence and its context. This clonotype has a count of ten or more. Its antigen is unknown. It has no much larger one-base neighbor in the sample; base qualities were not kept. Amplification of TCR beta CDR3 regions was carried out from RNA transcripts. The first round of RT-PCR for the TCR CDR3 was performed with the HTBI primer set and the Qiagen OneStep RT-PCR kit. A second multiplex PCR round built the libraries, followed by size selection and purification. Libraries were sequenced paired-end with 100 bp reads on an Illumina HiSeq2000. Per the source publication's procedure: Raw data were processed with SOAPnuke, discarding reads with adapters, uncalled bases, mean Phred below 15, or no exact constant-primer or identifier match. COPE v1.2.5 was used to merge the high-quality paired reads, and each unique nucleotide sequence was defined as a clonotype. MiTCR v1.1 was used to align the clonotypes against IMGT TRBV, TRBD and TRBJ reference segments. Analysis was restricted to V-J combinations with a frequency above 0.0001, which covered roughly 99% of repertoires. The TCS score was defined as F50 (clonal expansion) divided by E x V (chaos), with BLOSUM62-based TCRdist calculated between CDR3 peptides within each V-J. Welch's t-statistics and random forest reduced around 550 V-J features to 13, which were used in a naive Bayes classifier (R e1071). In-frame beta chains were kept once TCRdb had trimmed the public reads at Q25 with fastp and called clones with MiXCR. Identical CDR3 proteins give one entry, which carries the most common genes and DNA. The V and J calls were determined by TCRdb, not by the authors. The sample table records over 250,000 distinct CDR3 sequences; about a sixth of these occur just once. The top ten constitute around 55% of the sample.

The sample is drawn from a study of T cells in Graves' hyperthyroidism and ophthalmopathy (dated by TCRdb to about 2019). Context from the whole study: Peripheral blood was collected at initial diagnosis, before any treatment. The paper reports TCR Vbeta CDR3 sequencing of approximately 140 peripheral blood samples: under 45 ophthalmopathy, about 75 hyperthyroidism and approximately 17 progressor patients. Whether ophthalmopathy could be predicted prospectively was tested in an independent validation cohort made up of roughly 19 hyperthyroidism patients plus 17 patients who later progressed to ophthalmopathy. The 90 to 100 discovery patients were randomly divided into training and test sets at a 7:3 ratio. Thyroid tissue and blood T-cell repertoires from over 5 Graves' hyperthyroidism patients were also compared in the study. To identify distinguishing TCR V-J signatures, a discovery cohort of around 100 patients was used, comprising 40 to 45 with Graves' ophthalmopathy and roughly 60 with stable Graves' hyperthyroidism. Following sampling, methimazole starting at 30 mg daily was given to hyperthyroidism patients, and high-dose intravenous methylprednisolone was given to ophthalmopathy patients. What the study reported, not specific to this receptor: In validation, the model predicted progression to ophthalmopathy with roughly 70% sensitivity and around 72% specificity, a median of roughly seven months before onset. A 13 V-J signature model separated ophthalmopathy from stable hyperthyroidism, with roughly 88% sensitivity and roughly 82% specificity in cross-validation and 80%/75% in testing. Blood samples also contained most of the expanded thyroid clonotypes (frequency above 0.001), which suggests that blood repertoires may reflect thyroid immune responses. Sample size was not statistically predetermined, and blinding of investigators to group allocation was not performed.

In the ophthalmopathy patients, disease was moderately to severely active, with a Clinical Activity Score of 3 or more, a NOSPECS grade of 4 or more, and a duration of less than 3 months. Patients with uncontrolled infections, other autoimmune diseases, pregnancy or lactation were excluded. Diagnoses were established on the basis of clinical symptoms, serum thyroxine and TRAb, thyroid ultrasound, and orbital computed tomography. PBMCs were separated from roughly 10 ml of fresh peripheral blood using Ficoll-Paque density gradient centrifugation. Total RNA was extracted using Trizol reagent, and RNA quality was assessed on an Agilent 2100 Bioanalyzer. The sequence was obtained from an older woman with Graves' ophthalmopathy. The sequenced material came from blood.

The bases are TGTGCCAGCAGCCCTAGCACGTGGGTTAACGAGCAGTACTTC. Translated, this is CASSPSTWVNEQYF. The V and J genes are TRBV7-8 and TRBJ2-7, with a tentative D gene TRBD2 over 5 matching bases. CDR1 and CDR2 (SGHVS, FQNEAQ) derive from the germline V gene. The cysteine opens and the phenylalanine closes a CDR3 of 14 amino acids. This entry keeps only the CDR3 DNA: 42 bases, framed from base 1. V is clipped by 5 bases and J by 5 bases, and the sequence between their germline boundaries is 16 bases long.